A single sample is the source of the 27 T cell receptor beta chains below, sequenced in a study of T cell responses to AZD1222 COVID-19 vaccine (dated by TCRdb to about 2021). Preparation of the library involved the immunoSEQ multiplex PCR assay. Imported from immuneACCESS, the table was reduced by TCRdb to in-frame sequences with V and J called. These copies leave out some clones; in studies compared against another copy, an unresolved V gene accounts for under half, and the cause of the remainder is not known. The sample contains over 120,000 clones, approximately 93% of them found a single time. Less than 15% of the sample is held by the ten biggest clonotypes. The meaning of the sample's time point label: sample from adult after SARS-CoV-2 infection, after symptom onset. The starting material was peripheral blood, obtained after recovery from COVID-19. Every receptor here comes from an adult who had recovered from COVID-19.

The chain joins TRBV5-1 to TRBJ2-7; D is possibly TRBD1 (7 bases). Germline CDR1 and CDR2: SGHRS and YFSETQ. Between the trimmed V and J ends, which lost 0 bases and 6 bases, there was a span of 13 bases. The CDR3 has 14 residues. CDR3 in amino acids: CASSLDRGGSEQYF. CDR3 sequence (DNA): TGCGCCAGCAGCTTGGACAGGGGAGGATCCGAGCAGTACTTC.

This chain joins TRBV6-5 and TRBJ1-4; 8 bases agree with TRBD1. V lost 0 bases to trimming and J lost 8 bases; unmatched junction nucleotides: 8. Looked up from germline, CDR1 is MNHEY and CDR2 is SVGAGI. The CDR3 loop spans 16 amino acids. In DNA form, the CDR3 reads TGTGCCAGCAGTTACTCGCCGGACAGGGCGGAGGAAAAACTGTTTTTT. Translating it yields CASSYSPDRAEEKLFF.

The chain recombines TRBV20-1 with TRBJ2-7; D may be TRBD1 or TRBD2 (5 bases each). CDR1 is DFQATT, CDR2 SNEGSKA, per germline (reference sequence). The CDR3 extends over 14 amino acids. The germline V and J ends were trimmed by 3 bases and 3 bases, with 15 bases remaining between them. The CDR3 reads CSASVDRGDYEQYF. The DNA of the CDR3 is TGCAGTGCTAGTGTAGATAGGGGAGACTACGAGCAGTACTTC.

The V and J genes are TRBV30 and TRBJ2-1; 11 bases are a match to TRBD1. The CDR3 extends over 18 amino acids. Germline trimming cut 0 bases from V and 0 bases from J; bases unmatched to any gene: 7. The germline V gene encodes CDR1 GTSNPN and CDR2 SVGIG (reference sequence). Here the CDR3 DNA reads TGTGCCTGGAGTGTAGGGACAGGGGGGTTAAGCTCCTACAATGAGCAGTTCTTC. It is translated as CAWSVGTGGLSSYNEQFF.

The chain joins TRBV7-3 to TRBJ2-2; tentative D call: TRBD1 (5 bases). Germline CDR1 reads SGHTA; CDR2 reads FQGTGA. Deletions cut 5 bases from V and 6 bases from J, with 19 bases between. The CDR3 consists of 16 residues. This chain's CDR3 is CASSQIPRARAGELFF. The CDR3 bases are TGTGCCAGCAGCCAGATCCCCAGGGCTAGGGCCGGGGAGCTGTTTTTT.

In this sample, this clone turned up once. V and J are TRBV7-2 and TRBJ1-5; D gene uncertain. The length of the CDR3 is 15 residues. V shed 2 bases and J shed 0 bases, with 8 bases lying between them. Germline assignment: CDR1 SGHTA and CDR2 FQGNSA. The CDR3 DNA follows: TGTGCCAGCAGCTTATGGTCCGCTAGCAATCAGCCCCAGCATTTT. This gives the protein CASSLWSASNQPQHF.

The V and J genes are TRBV19 and TRBJ2-3; 8 bases match TRBD1. The CDR3 loop spans 15 amino acids. V was clipped by 3 bases and J by 4 bases; unmatched bases: 6. Germline CDR1 LNHDA, CDR2 SQIVND (reference sequence). CDR3 protein: CASSIRQGIADTQYF. The CDR3 nucleotides are TGTGCCAGTAGTATCCGACAGGGGATTGCAGATACGCAGTATTTT.

The V and J genes are TRBV5-1 and TRBJ1-4; TRBD1 matches at 10 bases. This CDR3 has 16 residues. V lost 4 bases, J lost 5 bases, and 8 bases stayed unmatched. The germline gives CDR1 SGHRS, CDR2 YFSETQ. The CDR3 is CASSTGQGSQNEKLFF. CDR3 in DNA: TGCGCCAGCAGCACGGGACAGGGGTCCCAAAATGAAAAACTGTTTTTT. Looking up the rest from reference TRBV5-1 and TRBJ1-4 gives the full variable domain: KAGVTQTPRYLIKTRGQQVTLSCSPISGHRSVSWYQQTPGQGLQFLFEYFSETQRNKGNFPGRFSGRQFSNSRSEMNVSTLELGDSALYLCASSTGQGSQNEKLFFGSGTQLSVL.

The V gene is TRBV19, the J gene TRBJ2-5, with D perhaps TRBD1 or TRBD2 (6 bases each). Per the germline V gene, CDR1 is LNHDA and CDR2 is SQIVND (reference sequence). Trimming stripped 5 bases from V and 4 bases from J, with 14 bases between. The length of the CDR3 is 14 residues. The CDR3 coding sequence is TGTGCCAGTAGTGTTACGGGGGCCGGAGAGACCCAGTACTTC. It is translated as CASSVTGAGETQYF. Full variable domain (remainder filled in from reference TRBV19 and TRBJ2-5): DGGITQSPKYLFRKEGQNVTLSCEQNLNHDAMYWYRQDPGQGLRLIYYSQIVNDFQKGDIAEGYSVSREKKESFPLTVTSAQKNPTAFYLCASSVTGAGETQYFGPGTRLLVL.

J is TRBJ2-7 and V is TRBV19; the match to TRBD2 covers 10 bases. The CDR3 is 13 amino acids. J lost 4 bases, V lost 6 bases, and 3 bases had no gene match. CDR1 is LNHDA, CDR2 SQIVND, per germline (reference sequence). This CDR3 reads CASSLAGEYEQYF. The DNA for the CDR3 is TGTGCCAGTAGCCTAGCGGGAGAATACGAGCAGTACTTC.

The genes are TRBV10-3 and TRBJ2-2; a possible D gene is TRBD2 (5 bases). CDR1 is ENHRY and CDR2 is SYGVKD in the germline V gene. CDR3 length: 14 residues. With 0 bases removed from V and 7 bases from J, the gap between germline ends came to 9 bases. The CDR3 DNA is TGTGCCATCAGTGAGTCGAGAGGGAACGGGGAGCTGTTTTTT. Translating gives CAISESRGNGELFF.

The genes are TRBV27 and TRBJ2-7; D uncertain. Trimming left V 2 bases short and J 6 bases short, with 8 bases between. The CDR3 is 12 amino acids. The germline V gene encodes CDR1 MNHEY and CDR2 SMNVEV (reference sequence). CDR3 loop: CASSLGDGEQYF. In DNA, the CDR3 is TGTGCCAGCAGTTTAGGGGATGGCGAGCAGTACTTC.

The V and J genes are TRBV7-9 and TRBJ1-1, with TRBD1 as a possible D gene (6 bases). There are 13 residues in the CDR3. Germline CDR1 is SEHNR and CDR2 is FQNEAQ (reference sequence). The germline V and J ends were trimmed by 5 bases and 8 bases, with 15 bases remaining between them. The CDR3 region is CASSPEGGREAFF. Written as DNA, the CDR3 is TGTGCCAGCAGCCCCGAGGGGGGGCGCGAAGCTTTCTTT.

The V call is TRBV19, the J call TRBJ1-3, with D unclear. The length of the CDR3 is 14 residues. V was trimmed by 7 bases and J by 0 bases, leaving 10 bases between them. Per germline, CDR1 LNHDA and CDR2 SQIVND (reference sequence). CDR3 nucleotide sequence: TGTGCCAGTATGATCCGGATCTCTGGAAACACCATATATTTT. Its translation: CASMIRISGNTIYF.

V usage is TRBV7-9 and J usage is TRBJ1-4; D is perhaps TRBD1 (6 bases). From germline, CDR1 is SEHNR and CDR2 FQNEAQ (reference sequence). The ends were cut back, 5 bases at V and 3 bases at J, with 10 bases in the middle. This CDR3 has 14 amino acids. CDR3 bases: TGTGCCAGCAGCGTCGGGACATCTAATGAAAAACTGTTTTTT. It yields the protein CASSVGTSNEKLFF.

The chain joins TRBV27 to TRBJ2-7, with D perhaps matching TRBD1 (5 bases). The germline V gene encodes CDR1 MNHEY and CDR2 SMNVEV (reference sequence). V shed 6 bases and J shed 6 bases, with 9 bases lying between them. The CDR3 extends over 11 amino acids. This CDR3 is CASSLGAEQYF. The DNA for the CDR3 is TGTGCCAGCAGCTTAGGGGCCGAGCAGTACTTC.

The J gene is TRBJ2-3, the V gene TRBV5-4; no clear D gene. This CDR3 region has 16 residues. V gave up 0 bases and J gave up 0 bases, with 11 bases separating them. Germline V gene sequence: CDR1 SGHNT, CDR2 YYREEE (reference sequence). The DNA of the CDR3 is TGTGCCAGCAGCTTGGCCTCACGTATGAGCACAGATACGCAGTATTTT. Encoded protein: CASSLASRMSTDTQYF.

This chain joins TRBV24-1 and TRBJ2-7; D may be TRBD2 (6 bases). CDR1 is KGHDR, CDR2 SFDVKD, per germline. This CDR3 comprises 14 residues. Trimming shortened V by 3 bases and J by 2 bases, and 10 bases separated the two germline ends. This CDR3 reads CATSDPGGPYEQYF. The CDR3 nucleotides read TGTGCCACCAGTGATCCCGGGGGTCCCTACGAGCAGTACTTC.

The chain has TRBV5-1 and TRBJ1-4; D may be TRBD1 (5 bases). This CDR3 is built from 16 residues. Per germline, CDR1 SGHRS and CDR2 YFSETQ. V lost 4 bases to trimming and J lost 8 bases, with 21 bases between them. The CDR3 bases are TGCGCCAGCAGCAACCCCGGGACCCCTCATAGGGAAAAACTGTTTTTT. It specifies CASSNPGTPHREKLFF.

The chain recombines TRBV4-1 with TRBJ1-4, with D possibly TRBD1 on 5 matching bases. Germline CDR1 is MGHRA and CDR2 is YSYEKL. The length of the CDR3 is 15 residues. V was trimmed by 3 bases and J by 7 bases, leaving 15 bases between them. The DNA of the CDR3 is TGCGCCAGCAGCCAGGCTAGCAGGGTGGGTGAAAAACTGTTTTTT. This gives the protein CASSQASRVGEKLFF.

The chain joins TRBV2 to TRBJ2-2; the D gene is possibly TRBD1 (6 bases). CDR1 is SNHLY, CDR2 FYNNEI, per germline. Trimming removed 5 bases from V and 1 base from J, with 14 bases in between. This CDR3 has 16 amino acids. For the CDR3, the DNA is TGTGCCAGCAGTTCTATACAGGGCCTGAACACCGGGGAGCTGTTTTTT. Translating it yields CASSSIQGLNTGELFF.

The chain employs TRBV3-1 (or the pseudogene TRBV3-2) and TRBJ2-1; D not resolved. The CDR3 length is 16 residues. The V end lost 0 bases, the J end lost 7 bases, and 16 bases lay between the germline ends. CDR1 and CDR2 from the germline V gene are LGHDT and YNNKEL (reference sequence). The CDR3 protein is CASSQESWLNSNEQFF. CDR3 bases: TGTGCCAGCAGCCAAGAGAGTTGGCTAAATTCGAATGAGCAGTTCTTC.

The chain employs TRBV27 and TRBJ2-7, with no clear D. In germline, CDR1 is MNHEY, CDR2 SMNVEV (reference sequence). The V and J ends lost 6 bases and 7 bases respectively, with 10 bases between them. The CDR3 totals 11 residues. DNA for the CDR3: TGTGCCAGCAGGTCCATTGGGGAGCAGTACTTC. Translation: CASRSIGEQYF.

This chain connects TRBV19 to TRBJ1-1, with D possibly TRBD1 on 5 matching bases. The germline gives CDR1 LNHDA, CDR2 SQIVND (reference sequence). V shed 5 bases and J shed 11 bases, with 15 bases lying between them. The CDR3 has 12 residues. CDR3 amino acids: CASSVRGEVAFF. The CDR3 DNA sequence: TGTGCCAGTAGTGTCAGAGGGGAAGTGGCTTTCTTT.

The genes are TRBV18 and TRBJ2-3; a possible D gene is TRBD2 (5 bases). CDR1 is KGHSH, CDR2 LQKENI, per germline. V was trimmed by 0 bases and J by 0 bases, leaving 10 bases between them. CDR3 length equals 16 residues. This CDR3 is CASSPPRGSSTDTQYF. In nucleotides, the CDR3 is TGTGCCAGCTCACCACCGCGAGGGTCTAGCACAGATACGCAGTATTTT.

The J gene is TRBJ1-1, the V gene TRBV28; a possible D gene is TRBD1 (5 bases). Trimming removed 2 bases at V and 0 bases at J, with 10 bases between. CDR3 length equals 15 residues. The V gene's germline CDR1 is MDHEN and CDR2 SYDVKM. CDR3 in amino acids: CASSLPGTLNTEAFF. CDR3 nucleotides: TGTGCCAGCAGTTTACCCGGGACTCTGAACACTGAAGCTTTCTTT.

The chain recombines TRBV28 with TRBJ1-1, with 7 bases lining up with TRBD1. Germline values: CDR1 MDHEN, CDR2 SYDVKM. There are 15 residues in the CDR3. The J segment lost 3 bases and the V segment lost 5 bases, leaving 9 bases of the junction unmatched. CDR3 sequence (DNA): TGTGCCAGCAGTGAGACAGGGAAGGGCGACACTGAAGCTTTCTTT. Its protein product is CASSETGKGDTEAFF.